The 20 T cell receptor beta chains below all came from one sample that was sequenced in a study of response to subunit inactivated influenza vaccine. In TCRdb, the RT-PCR reads were re-called with MiXCR into one record per CDR3 protein. This table holds over 150,000 distinct CDR3 sequences, approximately 10% found once. Sample: non-naive T cells sorted from PBMCs, taken roughly 6 weeks after vaccination. Receptor source: a man in his fifties who received an inactivated influenza vaccine.

The CDR3 DNA reads as TGCAGTGCCAGGCGGCTTCAACTGAAGGAGACCCAGTACTTC. Residues: CSARRLQLKETQYF. The J gene is TRBJ2-5, the V gene TRBV20-1; D ambiguous. Per the germline V gene, CDR1 is DFQATT and CDR2 is SNEGSKA (reference sequence). Deletions cut 6 bases from V and 5 bases from J, with 19 bases between. The CDR3 has 14 amino acids.

The table lists this clonotype with a few counts. The J gene is TRBJ1-3, the V gene TRBV3-1; D uncertain. Germline V gives CDR1 LGHDT, CDR2 YNNKEL (reference sequence). V was trimmed by 1 base and J by 0 bases, leaving 16 bases between them. CDR3 size: 18 residues. CDR3 region: CASSQATKTASSGNTIYF. CDR3 nucleotides: TGTGCCAGCAGCCAAGCCACCAAGACGGCCAGCTCTGGAAACACCATATATTTT.

V gene TRBV15 combines with J gene TRBJ1-5; D not certain. Germline CDR1 LNHNV, CDR2 YYDKDF (reference sequence). V was clipped by 4 bases and J by 7 bases, with 8 bases between them. CDR3 size: 12 residues. The CDR3 protein is CATSNPDQPQHF. In DNA form, the CDR3 reads TGTGCCACCAGCAACCCGGACCAGCCCCAGCATTTT.

This clonotype was seen only a few times. The genes are TRBV11-3 and TRBJ2-5, with D tentatively TRBD1 or TRBD2 (5 bases each). The V end was cut by 0 bases, the J end by 5 bases, with 13 bases between. The CDR3 spans 15 residues. CDR1 SGHNT and CDR2 YENEEA come from the germline V gene. The CDR3 loop is CASSLDGASGETQYF. The DNA for the CDR3 is TGTGCCAGCAGCTTAGATGGGGCCTCGGGGGAGACCCAGTACTTC. Full variable domain (outside the CDR3, taken from reference TRBV11-3 and TRBJ2-5): EAGVVQSPRYKIIEKKQPVAFWCNPISGHNTLYWYLQNLGQGPELLIRYENEEAVDDSQLPKDRFSAERLKGVDSTLKIQPAELGDSAVYLCASSLDGASGETQYFGPGTRLLVL.

This clonotype came up a few times. The chain links TRBV20-1 to TRBJ1-6; TRBD1 aligns across 7 bases. The CDR3 is made up of 15 amino acids. The germline CDR1 and CDR2 sequences are DFQATT and SNEGSKA (reference sequence). Trimming removed 6 bases from V and 1 base from J; junction bases left unmatched: 6. For the CDR3, the DNA is TGCAGTGCCACAATACAGGGGTCCTATAATTCACCCCTCCACTTT. Translated: CSATIQGSYNSPLHF.

Only a few counts were recorded for this clonotype. The chain joins TRBV29-1 to TRBJ1-1, with D tentatively TRBD1 (6 bases). Germline V CDR1 and CDR2: SQVTM, ANQGSEA. CDR3 length: 17 amino acids. V was clipped by 0 bases and J by 4 bases, with 21 bases between them. CDR3 DNA: TGCAGCGTTGAAGATCCCGGGACAACCAGACCAGGCACTGAAGCTTTCTTT. Translating it yields CSVEDPGTTRPGTEAFF.

This clonotype was seen a handful of times. The chain couples TRBV25-1 to TRBJ2-7; the D gene is possibly TRBD2 (6 bases). Trimming cost V 1 base and J 9 bases, with 13 bases left between them. Germline CDR1 reads MGHDK; CDR2 reads SYGVNS. The CDR3 is made up of 13 amino acids. CDR3 protein: CASSEFGGSVQYF. In nucleotides, the CDR3 is TGTGCCAGCAGTGAATTTGGGGGGTCAGTGCAGTACTTC.

This clonotype was recorded at least ten times. This chain joins TRBV20-1 and TRBJ1-5; maybe TRBD1 (5 bases). This CDR3 has 16 amino acids. Germline assignment: CDR1 DFQATT and CDR2 SNEGSKA (reference sequence). Trimming pared 0 bases from V and 1 base from J, leaving 13 bases between. The CDR3 coding sequence is TGCAGTGCTAGAGACCCCCGGGACGGAAGCAATCAGCCCCAGCATTTT. This sequence encodes CSARDPRDGSNQPQHF.

The sample holds a few counts of this clonotype. V gene TRBV20-1 combines with J gene TRBJ2-3, with 9 bases aligning to TRBD2. V was pared by 6 bases and J by 0 bases, with 10 bases of the junction left unmatched. Germline CDR1 reads DFQATT; CDR2 reads SNEGSKA (reference sequence). CDR3 length: 16 residues. The DNA of the CDR3 is TGCAGTGCCCAAGGCGGGGGGGGATTCAGCACAGATACGCAGTATTTT. Its translation is CSAQGGGGFSTDTQYF.

This clonotype was observed a handful of times. The chain uses TRBV7-3 and TRBJ2-1; weak D call: TRBD2 (6 bases). The CDR3 consists of 14 residues. From germline, CDR1 is SGHTA and CDR2 FQGTGA. The germline V and J ends were trimmed by 1 base and 9 bases, with 13 bases remaining between them. The CDR3 region is CASSLNRERGEQFF. CDR3 sequence (DNA): TGTGCCAGCAGCTTAAACCGGGAGAGAGGTGAGCAGTTCTTC. The full variable domain, with the rest looked up from reference TRBV7-3 and TRBJ2-1, is GAGVSQTPSNKVTEKGKYVELRCDPISGHTALYWYRQSLGQGPEFLIYFQGTGAADDSGLPNDRFFAVRPEGSVSTLKIQRTERGDSAVYLCASSLNRERGEQFFGPGTRLTVL.

The CDR3 DNA follows: TGTGCCAGCAGTAACAGGGGCCGGAGCTCCTACAATGAGCAGTTCTTC. This gives the protein CASSNRGRSSYNEQFF. The V gene is TRBV28, the J gene TRBJ2-1; 7 nucleotides align to TRBD1. Germline values: CDR1 MDHEN, CDR2 SYDVKM. This CDR3 is 16 amino acids long. V shed 5 bases, J shed 0 bases, and the junction held 7 bases outside the gene matches.

This clonotype was observed a single time. The genes are TRBV20-1 and TRBJ2-3; TRBD1 matches 10 bases. The CDR3 extends over 13 amino acids. Germline-derived CDR1 and CDR2 are DFQATT and SNEGSKA (reference sequence). Losses at the gene ends were 8 bases for V and 2 bases for J; bases not matched to a gene: 4. CDR3: CSTDRGHTDTQYF. The CDR3 bases are TGCAGTACTGACAGGGGGCACACAGATACGCAGTATTTT.

This clonotype was recorded a few times. The chain is built from TRBV7-2 and TRBJ2-3, with a weak D call TRBD1 (5 bases). The germline CDR1 and CDR2 sequences are SGHTA and FQGNSA. V dropped 1 base and J dropped 2 bases, with 10 bases sitting between them. The CDR3 has 15 amino acids. Written as DNA, the CDR3 is TGTGCCAGCAGCTTAGACAGGAGACACACAGATACGCAGTATTTT. It is translated as CASSLDRRHTDTQYF. Full variable domain (rest looked up from reference TRBV7-2 and TRBJ2-3): GAGVSQSPSNKVTEKGKDVELRCDPISGHTALYWYRQSLGQGLEFLIYFQGNSAPDKSGLPSDRFSAERTGGSVSTLTIQRTQQEDSAVYLCASSLDRRHTDTQYFGPGTRLTVL.

This chain connects TRBV12-3 or TRBV12-4 to TRBJ2-1, with 9 bases that match TRBD1. The CDR3 covers 16 residues. J lost 5 bases, V lost 1 base, and 6 bases had no gene match. The CDR3 DNA is TGTGCCAGCAGTTTAGTGGGACAGGGCCTCAACAATGAGCAGTTCTTC. This sequence encodes CASSLVGQGLNNEQFF.

In this sample, this clonotype turned up a few times. This chain connects TRBV20-1 to TRBJ2-3; D possibly corresponds to TRBD1 (6 bases). The V and J ends lost 3 bases and 2 bases respectively, with 18 bases between them. CDR1 is DFQATT and CDR2 is SNEGSKA in the germline V gene (reference sequence). CDR3 length: 16 residues. Here the CDR3 DNA reads TGCAGTGCTAGGGGGGCCAGACTTTCACCCACAGATACGCAGTATTTT. It translates to CSARGARLSPTDTQYF.

The chain recombines TRBV24-1 with TRBJ2-2; TRBD1 matches at 7 bases. Germline CDR1 reads KGHDR; CDR2 reads SFDVKD. Germline trimming cut 3 bases from V and 4 bases from J; bases unmatched to any gene: 10. The CDR3 is 17 amino acids. The DNA of the CDR3 is TGTGCCACCAGTGATAGTTACTCGGGACAGCGCACCGGGGAGCTGTTTTTT. Encoded protein: CATSDSYSGQRTGELFF.

The chain recombines TRBV5-1 with TRBJ1-4, with TRBD1 identical over 9 bases. CDR3 length: 14 amino acids. V lost 5 bases and J lost 6; bases outside the gene matches: 5. Germline loops: CDR1 SGHRS, CDR2 YFSETQ. CDR3 nucleotide sequence: TGCGCCAGCAGATCCAGGACAGGGGATGAAAAACTGTTTTTT. Residues: CASRSRTGDEKLFF.

This clonotype has ten or more counts. The rearrangement uses TRBV7-9 and TRBJ2-1, with 8 bases lining up with TRBD2. There are 16 residues in the CDR3. The V gene's germline CDR1 is SEHNR and CDR2 FQNEAQ (reference sequence). V gave up 2 bases and J gave up 4 bases; unmatched junction bases: 7. The CDR3 here is CASSLTRGGSYNEQFF. The CDR3 DNA reads as TGTGCCAGCAGCTTAACTCGGGGGGGCAGTTACAATGAGCAGTTCTTC.

This clonotype was found a few times. The V and J genes are TRBV5-4 and TRBJ2-1, with TRBD2 matching 7 bases. The CDR3 extends over 14 amino acids. Per the germline V gene, CDR1 is SGHNT and CDR2 is YYREEE (reference sequence). Trimming at V came to 4 bases and at J to 3 bases, leaving 4 bases not matched to a gene. CDR3 DNA: TGTGCCAGCAGCCCCGGGGGGTTCTACAATGAGCAGTTCTTC. This gives the protein CASSPGGFYNEQFF.

In this sample, this clonotype turned up many times. The chain is built from TRBV12-3 or TRBV12-4 and TRBJ2-2; maybe TRBD2 (6 bases). Trimming pared 6 bases from V and 2 bases from J, leaving 10 bases between. The CDR3 sequence is 14 residues long. The CDR3 coding sequence is TGTGCCAGCAGCCCGGGACTCAACACCGGGGAGCTGTTTTTT. Amino acid sequence: CASSPGLNTGELFF.